The next 27 T cell receptor beta chains were all read from a single sample in a study of CD8+ T cells in alopecia areata. The sample's treatment: oral pan-JAK inhibitor, 5-10 mg twice daily. RNA extraction was followed by reverse transcription into cDNA, which acted as the sequencing template. Data came from immunoSEQ multiplex PCR; TCRdb stores just in-frame clones and leaves some out. The table shows roughly 180,000 clones, with less than 70% occurring only once. Here the sequenced sample was CD8+ T cells sorted from blood, taken at week 24, from a patient treated with tofacitinib. Receptors were obtained from a human donor with alopecia areata.

The chain has TRBV5-6 and TRBJ2-3; 9 nucleotides line up with TRBD2. Germline V gives CDR1 SGHDT, CDR2 YYEEEE. V dropped 4 bases and J dropped 6; count of bases not matched to a gene: 12. The CDR3 has 16 residues. For the CDR3, the DNA is TGTGCCAGCAGCCGCCTGGATCGCGGGGGGGCTGATACGCAGTATTTT. This translates into CASSRLDRGGADTQYF.

J is TRBJ2-1 and V is TRBV4-1; a weak D match, TRBD2 (6 bases). The V and J ends lost 0 bases and 5 bases respectively, with 14 bases between them. The CDR3 length is 16 residues. The germline gives CDR1 MGHRA, CDR2 YSYEKL. DNA for the CDR3: TGCGCCAGCAGCCAAGAGTCTGCTAGCGCCCACAATGAGCAGTTCTTC. This encodes CASSQESASAHNEQFF.

This chain joins TRBV14 and TRBJ2-7; no clear D gene. Trimming cost V 0 bases and J 12 bases, with 12 bases left between them. This CDR3 contains 12 residues. Germline assignment: CDR1 SGHDN and CDR2 FVKESK. The CDR3 loop is CASSQDNRARYF. CDR3 nucleotides: TGTGCCAGCAGCCAAGATAACCGAGCTAGGTACTTC.

The gene calls are TRBV2 and TRBJ2-4; tentatively, D is TRBD1 (6 bases). Germline values: CDR1 SNHLY, CDR2 FYNNEI. Trimming shortened V by 0 bases and J by 0 bases, and 15 bases separated the two germline ends. The CDR3 has 18 residues. CDR3 coding DNA: TGTGCCAGCAGTGAAGCGCTTCATGAGGACAGAGCCAAAAACATTCAGTACTTC. Its protein is CASSEALHEDRAKNIQYF.

This clone was observed a few times. A read error may produce the germline difference seen at one junction end. This chain uses TRBV19 with TRBJ2-7, with D perhaps being TRBD1 or TRBD2 (5 bases each). The CDR3 has 15 residues. Germline CDR1 and CDR2: LNHDA and SQIVND (reference sequence). The CDR3 DNA reads as TGTGCCAGCAGTATCGGGGCCCTTGGCTCCTACGAGCAGTACTTC. Translating gives CASSIGALGSYEQYF.

The chain has TRBV10-3 and TRBJ2-7; 9 nucleotides match TRBD1. The CDR3 is 15 residues long. Germline values: CDR1 ENHRY, CDR2 SYGVKD. With 5 bases clipped from V and 0 bases from J, the junction kept 5 bases outside the gene matches. The CDR3 DNA follows: TGTGCCATCAGTTACAAGGGACAGGGCTCCTACGAGCAGTACTTC. As protein: CAISYKGQGSYEQYF.

V usage is TRBV9 and J usage is TRBJ2-1; the match to TRBD2 covers 13 bases. This CDR3 region has 15 residues. After removal of 3 bases from V and 6 bases from J, the junction contained 3 bases not matched to a gene. The V gene's germline CDR1 is SGDLS and CDR2 YYNGEE. CDR3 residues: CASSELAGGLNEQFF. The CDR3 DNA follows: TGTGCCAGCAGCGAACTAGCGGGGGGGCTCAATGAGCAGTTCTTC.

The chain is built from TRBV6-9 and TRBJ2-7; possibly TRBD1 for D (6 bases). The germline CDR1 and CDR2 sequences are MNHGY and SVAAGI. The CDR3 extends over 16 amino acids. With 2 bases removed from V and 5 bases from J, the gap between germline ends came to 19 bases. CDR3 nucleotide sequence: TGTGCCAGCAGTTATCCGCCGGACAGCAGCCTGGACGAGCAGTACTTC. It codes for CASSYPPDSSLDEQYF.

The V and J genes are TRBV29-1 and TRBJ2-7; D not resolved. The V end lost 4 bases, the J end lost 4 bases, and 11 bases lay between the germline ends. The CDR3 is 12 residues long. Germline V gene sequence: CDR1 SQVTM, CDR2 ANQGSEA. The CDR3 DNA sequence: TGCAGCGTTGTGGTCCGTGATTACGAGCAGTACTTC. Protein sequence: CSVVVRDYEQYF.

This clone was observed once. This rearrangement joins TRBV7-2 to TRBJ2-7, with 7 nucleotides matching TRBD1. Germline CDR1 SGHTA, CDR2 FQGNSA. V trimming: 4 bases; J trimming: 3 bases; junction bases outside the gene matches: 3. The CDR3 extends over 13 amino acids. The CDR3 region has the DNA TGTGCCAGCAGCTCCGGACAGGTCTACGAGCAGTACTTC. Translating it yields CASSSGQVYEQYF.

This clone appeared a few times. The CDR3 DNA reads TGTGCCTGGAGTGTTGGGACACGGGACTACGAGCAGTACTTC. This gives the protein CAWSVGTRDYEQYF. J is TRBJ2-7 and V is TRBV30, with a weak D call TRBD1 (6 bases). V lost 0 bases, J lost 3 bases, and 12 bases lay in between. This CDR3 has 14 amino acids. The germline V gene has CDR1 GTSNPN and CDR2 SVGIG (reference sequence). Drawing the rest from reference TRBV30 and TRBJ2-7, the complete variable domain is SQTIHQWPATLVQPVGSPLSLECTVEGTSNPNLYWYRQAAGRGLQLLFYSVGIGQISSEVPQNLSASRPQDRQFILSSKKLLLSDSGFYLCAWSVGTRDYEQYFGPGTRLTVT.

This clone has only a few counts. The CDR3 region has the DNA TGCGCCAGCAGCCAAGTCCGACAGCGGGGGGGCGGTGAGACCCAGTACTTC. Protein: CASSQVRQRGGGETQYF. This chain joins TRBV4-3 and TRBJ2-5, with TRBD2 identical over 10 bases. The germline V gene has CDR1 LGHNA and CDR2 YSLEER. With 1 base clipped from V and 5 bases from J, the junction kept 10 bases outside the gene matches. The CDR3 contains 17 residues.

The chain has TRBV27 and TRBJ2-2; D might be TRBD1 (6 bases). The germline gives CDR1 MNHEY, CDR2 SMNVEV (reference sequence). This CDR3 has 14 amino acids. The V end lost 7 bases, the J end lost 5 bases, and 14 bases lay between the germline ends. As DNA, the CDR3 is TGTGCCAGCACGCATCAGGGGTGGACCGGGGAGCTGTTTTTT. This gives the protein CASTHQGWTGELFF.

The rearrangement joins TRBV29-1 to TRBJ1-2, with D maybe TRBD1 (5 bases). The germline gives CDR1 SQVTM, CDR2 ANQGSEA. The V end was cut by 6 bases, the J end by 1 base, with 9 bases between. The CDR3 spans 12 residues. The CDR3 loop reads CSVRDRNYGYTF. The CDR3 region has the DNA TGCAGCGTGAGGGACCGTAACTATGGCTACACCTTC.

The rearrangement joins TRBV5-6 to TRBJ2-5; D call uncertain. Deletions cut 2 bases from V and 3 bases from J, with 5 bases between. CDR3 length: 12 amino acids. Germline V gives CDR1 SGHDT, CDR2 YYEEEE. DNA of the CDR3: TGTGCCAGCAGCTTTGGTAAAGAGACCCAGTACTTC. This encodes CASSFGKETQYF.

The chain combines TRBV30 with TRBJ2-7, with TRBD1 matching 11 bases. The V gene's germline CDR1 is GTSNPN and CDR2 SVGIG (reference sequence). CDR3 length: 13 residues. V shed 5 bases, J shed 5 bases, and the junction held 5 bases outside the gene matches. The CDR3 DNA reads TGTGCCTGGGGACAGGGGGCACCGGACGAGCAGTACTTC. It encodes CAWGQGAPDEQYF.

Comment on this clone: This specimen includes other DNA sequences encoding the same CDR3. The chain uses TRBV19 and TRBJ1-5; D ambiguous. The V gene's germline CDR1 is LNHDA and CDR2 SQIVND (reference sequence). The CDR3 is 14 amino acids. V was shortened by 3 bases and J by 1 base, with 7 bases between the two germline ends. CDR3 DNA sequence: TGTGCCAGTAGTATCGTTGGGAGCAATCAGCCCCAGCATTTT. Its protein is CASSIVGSNQPQHF.

This clone was seen just once. This chain joins TRBV30 and TRBJ1-5; D may be TRBD1 (5 bases). The CDR3 is 12 amino acids. V dropped 5 bases and J dropped 3 bases, with 8 bases sitting between them. Germline V gives CDR1 GTSNPN, CDR2 SVGIG (reference sequence). CDR3 region: CAWGHLNQPQHF. CDR3 sequence (DNA): TGTGCCTGGGGACACCTCAATCAGCCCCAGCATTTT.

The chain joins TRBV19 to TRBJ1-5; D unresolved. The V gene lost 3 bases and the J gene lost 4 bases, with 10 bases spanning the gap. CDR1 is LNHDA, CDR2 SQIVND, per germline (reference sequence). The CDR3 loop spans 14 amino acids. The CDR3 bases are TGTGCCAGTAGTATCGGGGTTTCTAATCAGCCCCAGCATTTT. Protein product: CASSIGVSNQPQHF.

The chain combines TRBV29-1 with TRBJ1-1; tentative D call: TRBD1 (6 bases). V shed 7 bases and J shed 11 bases, with 14 bases lying between them. The CDR3 runs to 10 residues. Germline V gives CDR1 SQVTM, CDR2 ANQGSEA. The CDR3 nucleotides are TGCAGCGCCCACAGGGTTGACGCTTTCTTT. Translation: CSAHRVDAFF.

This clone was picked up a small number of times. The chain employs TRBV29-1 and TRBJ2-2; D call uncertain. The length of the CDR3 is 12 residues. In germline, CDR1 is SQVTM, CDR2 ANQGSEA. The V end was cut by 4 bases, the J end by 6 bases, with 9 bases between. The CDR3 DNA sequence: TGCAGCGTTGTTGTGGGTTCCGGGGAGCTGTTTTTT. Its protein product is CSVVVGSGELFF.

J is TRBJ2-1 and V is TRBV18; tentative D call: TRBD1 (5 bases). CDR3 length: 13 amino acids. The germline CDR1 and CDR2 sequences are KGHSH and LQKENI. Between the trimmed V and J ends, which lost 0 bases and 5 bases, there was a span of 5 bases. CDR3 protein: CASSPPRDNEQFF. The CDR3 DNA reads TGTGCCAGCTCACCACCCAGGGACAATGAGCAGTTCTTC.

This chain uses TRBV4-3 with TRBJ2-3, with D possibly TRBD2 on 5 matching bases. There are 16 residues in the CDR3. Germline V gene lookup returns CDR1 LGHNA and CDR2 YSLEER. Trimming cost V 0 bases and J 2 bases, with 12 bases left between them. The CDR3 DNA follows: TGCGCCAGCAGCCAAGATCGGTTAGCGTCCACAGATACGCAGTATTTT. It specifies CASSQDRLASTDTQYF.

The table lists this clone with a few counts. At one boundary the junction diverges from the germline segment, which might be a read error. The chain has TRBV4-3 and TRBJ2-1; possibly TRBD1 for D (6 bases). Looked up from germline, CDR1 is LGHNA and CDR2 is YSLEER. CDR3 length: 14 amino acids. Here the CDR3 DNA reads TGCGCCAGCAGCCAAGATCGGGGCACAGGGCTCTGGGTCTTC. Translated, it gives CASSQDRGTGLWVF.

This clone was seen more than once but under ten times. V and J are TRBV7-2 and TRBJ2-3; no firm D call. CDR1 and CDR2 from the germline V gene are SGHTA and FQGNSA. The CDR3 is 14 residues long. Trimming removed 7 bases at V and 2 bases at J, with 13 bases between. CDR3 nucleotide sequence: TGTGCCAGCAAGCCTGAGGTTGTCACAGATACGCAGTATTTT. Its translation: CASKPEVVTDTQYF.

V is TRBV4-1 and J is TRBJ1-2; no reliable D call. CDR3 length: 14 amino acids. The V end was cut by 0 bases, the J end by 6 bases, with 11 bases between. Per germline, CDR1 MGHRA and CDR2 YSYEKL. CDR3 DNA sequence: TGCGCCAGCAGCCAAGACAAGGGTATTAATGGCTACACCTTC. Translated, it gives CASSQDKGINGYTF.

The chain joins TRBV7-6 to TRBJ2-7; D possibly corresponds to TRBD1 (5 bases). This CDR3 comprises 14 residues. The germline V gene has CDR1 SGHVS and CDR2 FNYEAQ. V was pared by 2 bases and J by 5 bases, with 13 bases between. The CDR3 loop reads CASSLNRGMDEQYF. In DNA form, the CDR3 reads TGTGCCAGCAGCTTAAATAGGGGAATGGACGAGCAGTACTTC.